These 20 T cell receptor beta chains originate from one sample sequenced in a study of T cell repertoires in cytomegalovirus infection. For these TCRs, the target antigens are not known. TCRdb itself ran the reads through MiXCR, one entry per CDR3 protein. Counted here are 35,000 to 55,000 distinct CDR3 sequences, roughly 19% occurring once; the ten biggest clones make up roughly 50%. The material was CD8+ T cells from cultured PBMCs, obtained from culture after CMV antigen stimulation. The receptors were gathered from a human donor in good health (CMV status not recorded). Some clones in this sample may be carry-over from other donors' samples.

The CDR3 nucleotides read TGCGCCAGCAGCTTGGAATTGGGCGGGAGGAACACCGGGGAGCTGTTTTTT. Translated, it gives CASSLELGGRNTGELFF. The chain is built from TRBV5-1 and TRBJ2-2; 7 nucleotides align to TRBD2. The CDR3 spans 17 residues. The V gene end was trimmed by 0 bases and the J gene end by 1 base; junction bases not matched to a gene: 6. In germline, CDR1 is SGHRS, CDR2 YFSETQ.

This clonotype was seen repeatedly, ten times or more. V usage is TRBV7-9 and J usage is TRBJ2-5; TRBD2 matches at 10 bases. In germline, CDR1 is SEHNR, CDR2 FQNEAQ (reference sequence). Trimming cost V 3 bases and J 5 bases; bases outside gene matches: 3. This CDR3 contains 14 residues. The DNA of the CDR3 is TGTGCCAGCAGCTTGGGACTAGCGAAGGAGACCCAGTACTTC. This sequence encodes CASSLGLAKETQYF.

This clonotype was detected many times. This chain connects TRBV27 to TRBJ2-3, with no clear D. Germline-derived CDR1 and CDR2 are MNHEY and SMNVEV (reference sequence). The V gene lost 0 bases and the J gene lost 2 bases, with 6 bases spanning the gap. The CDR3 has 14 residues. The CDR3 sequence is CASSLSGYTDTQYF. The CDR3 DNA sequence: TGTGCCAGCAGTTTATCAGGGTACACAGATACGCAGTATTTT.

This clonotype appeared a few times. The rearrangement joins TRBV15 to TRBJ1-6, with D perhaps TRBD1 (5 bases). Germline V gene sequence: CDR1 LNHNV, CDR2 YYDKDF (reference sequence). The V and J ends lost 0 bases and 7 bases respectively, with 16 bases between them. The CDR3 is 17 residues long. The DNA for the CDR3 is TGTGCCACCAGCAGAGATTTTCGACAGAGTGCAAATTCACCCCTCCACTTT. Protein sequence: CATSRDFRQSANSPLHF.

The rearrangement links TRBV29-1 to TRBJ2-7; D gene uncertain. CDR3 length: 12 residues. V was cut by 0 bases and J by 5 bases, with 8 bases left in between. Germline V gene lookup returns CDR1 SQVTM and CDR2 ANQGSEA. For the CDR3, the DNA is TGCAGCGTTGAAGATCGGGCGGACGAGCAGTACTTC. Translating it yields CSVEDRADEQYF.

In its sample, this clonotype was seen many times. The chain links TRBV19 to TRBJ1-2; D is perhaps TRBD1 (5 bases). V dropped 3 bases and J dropped 7 bases, with 12 bases sitting between them. Germline V CDR1 and CDR2: LNHDA, SQIVND (reference sequence). The CDR3 is made up of 13 amino acids. The CDR3 loop is CASSMHQGGGYTF. DNA for the CDR3: TGTGCCAGTAGTATGCACCAGGGTGGTGGCTACACCTTC.

The sample holds many counts of this clonotype. The gene calls are TRBV7-6 and TRBJ2-5; D is perhaps TRBD1 or TRBD2 (5 bases each). Trimming took off 4 bases at V and 2 bases at J, with 11 bases between the two ends. In germline, CDR1 is SGHVS, CDR2 FNYEAQ. CDR3 length: 14 amino acids. In nucleotides, the CDR3 is TGTGCCAGCAGCTCGACTGGGGGACAAGAGACCCAGTACTTC. Protein product: CASSSTGGQETQYF.

This clonotype was counted between two and nine times. The V call is TRBV6-5, the J call TRBJ2-6; perhaps TRBD1 as D (5 bases). This CDR3 has 17 amino acids. Between the trimmed V and J ends, which lost 5 bases and 0 bases, there was a span of 14 bases. Germline CDR1 MNHEY, CDR2 SVGAGI. In DNA form, the CDR3 reads TGTGCCAGCAGTGCAGGACACGCGGTCTCTGGGGCCAACGTCCTGACTTTC. Protein: CASSAGHAVSGANVLTF.

The table lists this clonotype with many counts. The gene calls are TRBV6-5 and TRBJ2-5; TRBD2 matches 8 bases. The V segment lost 0 bases and the J segment 6 bases; nucleotides outside the gene matches: 3. CDR1 is MNHEY and CDR2 is SVGAGI in the germline V gene. This CDR3 spans 14 amino acids. The CDR3 sequence is CASSYSERGKTQYF. Here the CDR3 DNA reads TGTGCCAGCAGTTACTCGGAGCGGGGGAAGACCCAGTACTTC.

This clonotype was counted many times. V and J are TRBV12-3 or TRBV12-4 and TRBJ2-3, with D possibly TRBD2 on 6 matching bases. The V gene lost 8 bases and the J gene lost 2 bases, with 11 bases spanning the gap. The CDR3 length is 13 residues. CDR3 sequence reads: CASGGVYTDTQYF. CDR3 bases: TGTGCCAGCGGAGGGGTCTACACAGATACGCAGTATTTT.

The V and J genes are TRBV27 and TRBJ2-5; TRBD2 agrees at 12 bases. Germline V lookup: CDR1 MNHEY, CDR2 SMNVEV (reference sequence). The CDR3 totals 16 residues. V gave up 6 bases and J gave up 7 bases; unmatched junction bases: 12. The CDR3 DNA reads as TGTGCCAGCAGAGTTTGGGCTAGCGGGGGGGCGGGGACCCAGTACTTC. Translation gives CASRVWASGGAGTQYF.

The V call is TRBV20-1, the J call TRBJ2-5; 8 bases are a match to TRBD1. The V segment lost 1 base and the J segment 5 bases; nucleotides outside the gene matches: 6. CDR3 length: 14 residues. Germline V gene data show CDR1 as DFQATT and CDR2 as SNEGSKA (reference sequence). Here the CDR3 reads CSARGDRPRETQYF. The CDR3 DNA reads TGCAGTGCTAGAGGGGACAGGCCCAGGGAGACCCAGTACTTC.

This clonotype was observed at least ten times. The chain employs TRBV7-2 and TRBJ2-7, with a tentative D call TRBD1 (6 bases). V gave up 3 bases and J gave up 3 bases, with 15 bases separating them. The CDR3 runs to 15 residues. Per germline, CDR1 SGHTA and CDR2 FQGNSA. CDR3 loop: CASSLTGPILYEQYF. The CDR3 nucleotides read TGTGCCAGCAGCTTGACAGGACCGATACTCTACGAGCAGTACTTC. Supplemented by reference TRBV7-2 and TRBJ2-7, the full variable domain reads GAGVSQSPSNKVTEKGKDVELRCDPISGHTALYWYRQSLGQGLEFLIYFQGNSAPDKSGLPSDRFSAERTGGSVSTLTIQRTQQEDSAVYLCASSLTGPILYEQYFGPGTRLTVT.

This clonotype was seen repeatedly, ten times or more. The J gene is TRBJ2-4, the V gene TRBV12-3 or TRBV12-4; D uncertain. Trimming pared 5 bases from V and 0 bases from J, leaving 8 bases between. The CDR3 length is 14 residues. The CDR3, as DNA: TGTGCCAGCAGTAAAAGATTAGCCAAAAACATTCAGTACTTC. This codes for CASSKRLAKNIQYF.

The V and J genes are TRBV6-2 or TRBV6-3 and TRBJ1-5; 9 bases are shared with TRBD1. The J segment lost 2 bases and the V segment lost 1 base, leaving 12 bases of the junction unmatched. The CDR3 consists of 19 residues. Germline V CDR1 and CDR2: MNHEY, SVGEGT. The CDR3 DNA reads as TGTGCCAGCAGTTACTTGGACAGGGGACGGTTTTCGGGCAATCAGCCCCAGCATTTT. It yields the protein CASSYLDRGRFSGNQPQHF.

The rearrangement links TRBV27 to TRBJ2-3; D may be TRBD2 (6 bases). The CDR3 loop spans 12 amino acids. Trimming cost V 9 bases and J 0 bases, with 7 bases left between them. Germline V gene sequence: CDR1 MNHEY, CDR2 SMNVEV (reference sequence). In DNA form, the CDR3 reads TGTGCCAGTAGCGGAAGCACAGATACGCAGTATTTT. Translating gives CASSGSTDTQYF.

The chain carries TRBV2 and TRBJ2-7; D is possibly TRBD1 (6 bases). The CDR3 totals 12 residues. V lost 7 bases and J 3 bases, leaving 10 bases between the germline ends. The germline V gene encodes CDR1 SNHLY and CDR2 FYNNEI. In DNA form, the CDR3 reads TGTGCCAGCAAGGGGGACGGCTACGAGCAGTACGTC. This translates into CASKGDGYEQYV.

V gene TRBV24-1 combines with J gene TRBJ1-5; the D is unclear. Trimming left V 6 bases short and J 1 base short, with 6 bases between. Germline assignment: CDR1 KGHDR and CDR2 SFDVKD. CDR3 size: 13 residues. The CDR3 region is CATSRDSNQPQHF. CDR3 nucleotides: TGTGCCACCAGTAGAGACAGCAATCAGCCCCAGCATTTT.

This clonotype was seen only a few times. The DNA of the CDR3 is TGTGCCAGCAGCCAAGTTTCAGGAGTTTATGGCTACACCTTC. Amino acids: CASSQVSGVYGYTF. V usage is TRBV3-1 and J usage is TRBJ1-2; no reliable D call. The CDR3 totals 14 residues. Germline V lookup: CDR1 LGHDT, CDR2 YNNKEL (reference sequence). Trimming left V 1 base short and J 5 bases short, with 11 bases between.

The chain has TRBV5-6 and TRBJ2-7; 7 bases agree with TRBD1. The trim removed 2 bases at V and 5 bases at J, leaving 10 bases unmatched. This CDR3 region has 15 residues. Germline V CDR1 and CDR2: SGHDT, YYEEEE. DNA for the CDR3: TGTGCCAGCAGCTTAACAGGGGACCTGCTCCACGAGCAGTACTTC. This codes for CASSLTGDLLHEQYF.